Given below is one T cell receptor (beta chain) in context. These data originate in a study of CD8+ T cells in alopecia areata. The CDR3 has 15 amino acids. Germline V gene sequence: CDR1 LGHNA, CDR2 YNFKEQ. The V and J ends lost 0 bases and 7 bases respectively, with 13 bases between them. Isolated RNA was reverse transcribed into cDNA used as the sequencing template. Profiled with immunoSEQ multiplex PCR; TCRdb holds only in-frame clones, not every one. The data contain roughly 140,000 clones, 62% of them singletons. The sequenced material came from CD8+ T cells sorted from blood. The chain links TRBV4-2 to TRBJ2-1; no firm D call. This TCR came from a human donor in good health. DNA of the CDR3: TGTGCCAGCAGCCAAGAAAGGCTAGTGAGTAATGAGCAGTTCTTC. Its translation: CASSQERLVSNEQFF.